This TCR beta chain is from a study of early T cells in non-severe SARS-CoV-2 infection. Study-level information: Sequencing targeted bulk RNA from unsorted whole blood, leaving chains unpaired. Study-level results: Anti-spike CD8 specificities were favored by VDJdb matching, whose results missed private and CD4 specificities.

Each single cDNA molecule received a unique molecular identifier. In TCRdb, the 5' RACE reads were re-called with MiXCR into one record per CDR3 protein. The sample lists fewer than 65,000 distinct CDR3 sequences; around 9.9% were seen once. This CDR3 spans 16 amino acids. Germline CDR1 reads SGHVS; CDR2 reads FQNEAQ. V lost 2 bases and J 4 bases, leaving 15 bases between the germline ends. Concerning this clonotype: The antigen remains unidentified.

The gene calls are TRBV7-8 and TRBJ1-5; tentatively, D is TRBD1 (5 bases). The source is an adult who was a healthcare worker with PCR-confirmed SARS-CoV-2 infection or an uninfected control (not recorded which). Material: whole blood. CDR3 sequence: CASSLWGAKTNQPQHF. The DNA for the CDR3 is TGTGCCAGCAGCTTATGGGGCGCGAAGACGAATCAGCCCCAGCATTTT.